A selection of T cell receptor beta chains follows, all from one sample in a study of CD8+ T cells in alopecia areata. Assay: immunoSEQ multiplex PCR; the TCRdb copy retains only in-frame clones and omits some. There are around 200,000 clones in the sample; more than 60% occur only once, and over 1.5% lies in the top ten. The sample here was CD4+ T cells sorted from blood, taken at week 0. The source of these receptors is a human donor with alopecia areata. The CDR3 runs from the conserved cysteine through the conserved F or W. The order of the fields is CDR3 protein, D gene, V gene. D genes are given only for firm matches.

CDR3aa: CAWSVLGAIARPYNEQFF; d_gene: .; v_gene: TRBV30
CDR3aa: CSVGQSWDTEAFF; d_gene: .; v_gene: TRBV29-1
CDR3aa: CAWGTSGNQPQHF; d_gene: .; v_gene: TRBV30
CDR3aa: CASSPATGHGYTF; d_gene: .; v_gene: TRBV18
CDR3aa: CASSQGGFSEAFF; d_gene: .; v_gene: TRBV7-2
CDR3aa: CASSLVVRGVEQYF; d_gene: .; v_gene: TRBV5-1
CDR3aa: CASSVASVSGTEAFF; d_gene: .; v_gene: TRBV9
CDR3aa: CASSLGQGYEQYF; d_gene: TRBD1; v_gene: TRBV6-6
CDR3aa: CSVDSPLQVTEAFF; d_gene: .; v_gene: TRBV29-1
CDR3aa: CASILGTMTSGANVLTF; d_gene: TRBD2; v_gene: TRBV2
CDR3aa: CASSYSLGYGYTF; d_gene: .; v_gene: TRBV6-5
CDR3aa: CAWSVPGHSSTDTQYF; d_gene: .; v_gene: TRBV30
CDR3aa: CSALTNGYTF; d_gene: .; v_gene: TRBV20-1
CDR3aa: CASGASGGYEQFF; d_gene: TRBD2; v_gene: TRBV5-1
CDR3aa: CSASSAVKNNIQYF; d_gene: .; v_gene: TRBV29-1
CDR3aa: CSADRDRTDTQYF; d_gene: TRBD1; v_gene: TRBV29-1
CDR3aa: CASSTGGNFYGYTF; d_gene: .; v_gene: TRBV11-2
CDR3aa: CSVDWAGEAFF; d_gene: .; v_gene: TRBV29-1
CDR3aa: CASSRFGQGANNSPLHF; d_gene: TRBD1; v_gene: TRBV14
CDR3aa: CSVEVTQNTGELFF; d_gene: .; v_gene: TRBV29-1
CDR3aa: CAWTPAGLVREQFF; d_gene: TRBD2; v_gene: TRBV30
CDR3aa: CATLYGQPSGGYTF; d_gene: .; v_gene: TRBV19
CDR3aa: CASSRPDRANEKLFF; d_gene: TRBD1; v_gene: TRBV16
CDR3aa: CAWKGRVRDSPLHF; d_gene: .; v_gene: TRBV30
CDR3aa: CASTREDTLNTEAFF; d_gene: .; v_gene: TRBV28
CDR3aa: CASSGNSNQPQHF; d_gene: .; v_gene: TRBV19